The entry below gives a single TCR beta chain sequence along with its context. The data belong to a study of blood T cell repertoires in COVID-19. Study details: Acute and convalescent COVID-19 samples came from the United States, Italy and Spain.

TCRdb keeps only in-frame clones here, not all; method: immunoSEQ multiplex PCR. The data contain around 92,000 clones, 85% to 90% of them singletons. Germline V gene sequence: CDR1 SGDLS, CDR2 YYNGEE. CDR3 length: 17 residues. The ends lost 3 bases at V and 4 bases at J; junction bases unmatched: 8. The genes are TRBV9 and TRBJ1-3; 12 bases are a match to TRBD1. The origin of this receptor is a woman aged 55-75 years in a cohort sampled during active or convalescent COVID-19. Sequencing used peripheral blood. DNA for the CDR3: TGTGCCAGCAGCGCGATCCCGGGACAGGGGGCAGGAAACACCATATATTTT. Translated, it gives CASSAIPGQGAGNTIYF.